This paragraph reports one T cell receptor (beta chain). The investigators split CD4+ cells into a CD45RA+ naive subset and a CD45RA-negative memory subset. The V end lost 5 bases, the J end lost 5 bases, and 10 bases lay between the germline ends. Germline-derived CDR1 and CDR2 are SEHNR and FQNEAQ (reference sequence). CDR3 length equals 12 residues. This sample was included in a study of shared clonotypes between healthy human individuals. Sorted-subset replicate PCRs used around 200 ng DNA, some 33,000 T cell genomes. Measured with immunoSEQ multiplex PCR; TCRdb has only the in-frame clones, and not every one. The repertoire holds more than 2,000,000 clones, with around 94% as singletons.

This clonotype originated in a man aged 18 to 30 in good health. This rearrangement joins TRBV7-9 to TRBJ2-7; D is uncertain. The specimen sequenced was naive CD4+ T cells sorted from blood. Subset: CD45RA+ positively selected. The CDR3 spells CASSAGVDEQYF. The CDR3 DNA reads as TGTGCCAGCAGCGCCGGTGTAGACGAGCAGTACTTC.